The clone carrying this T cell receptor (beta chain) was detected a few times. What it binds is unknown. The data belong to a study of T-cell memory formation after mild COVID-19. About the research overall: TCR clusters were mostly confined to one donor each.

Study conclusions and caveats: The pre-infection memory compartment contained some responding clones, suggesting cross-reactive memory joined.

Between the trimmed V and J ends, which lost 5 bases and 2 bases, there was a span of 13 bases. CDR1 SGHTA and CDR2 FQGTGA come from the germline V gene. There are 15 residues in the CDR3. Each CDR3 protein is one row after TCRdb ran MiXCR on the 5' RACE reads. The sample has roughly 100,000 distinct CDR3 sequences, more than 15% seen once; the top ten hold 25% to 30%. This receptor was obtained from an adult woman who had mild COVID-19 (a few samples of this study predate the infection). Cell type and time point are not known. V and J are TRBV7-3 and TRBJ1-5, with D unclear. The sequenced sample was PBMCs or a T cell subset sorted from them (not recorded which). The CDR3 sequence is CASSESDGCNQPQHF. In DNA, the CDR3 is TGTGCCAGCAGCGAATCCGACGGTTGCAATCAGCCCCAGCATTTT.